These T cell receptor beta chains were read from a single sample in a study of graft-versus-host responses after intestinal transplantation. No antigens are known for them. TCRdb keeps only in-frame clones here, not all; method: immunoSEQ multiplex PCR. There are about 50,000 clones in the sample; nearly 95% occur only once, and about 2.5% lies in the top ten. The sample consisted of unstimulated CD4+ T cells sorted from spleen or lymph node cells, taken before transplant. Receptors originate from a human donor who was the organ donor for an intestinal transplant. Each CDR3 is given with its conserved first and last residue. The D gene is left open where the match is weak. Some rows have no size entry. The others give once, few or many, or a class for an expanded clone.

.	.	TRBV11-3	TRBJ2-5	CASSLGGQQETQYF	TGTGCCAGCAGCTTAGGAGGACAGCAAGAGACCCAGTACTTC
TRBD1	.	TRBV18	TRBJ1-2	CASSPGQDFYGYTF	TGTGCCAGCTCACCAGGACAGGACTTCTATGGCTACACCTTC
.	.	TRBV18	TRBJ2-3	CASSPRAGQATDTQYF	TGTGCCAGCTCACCTAGGGCCGGTCAGGCCACAGATACGCAGTATTTT
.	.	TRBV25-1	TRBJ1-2	CASSDLGGGYTF	TGTGCCAGCAGTGACCTCGGAGGGGGCTACACCTTC
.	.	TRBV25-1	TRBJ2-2	CASSTDWALGELFF	TGTGCCAGCAGTACCGACTGGGCCCTCGGGGAGCTGTTTTTT
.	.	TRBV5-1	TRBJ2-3	CASSARTDTQYF	TGCGCCAGCAGCGCTAGGACAGATACGCAGTATTTT
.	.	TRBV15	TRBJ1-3	CATSRDFPSSGNTIYF	TGTGCCACCAGCAGAGATTTTCCGAGCTCTGGAAACACCATATATTTT
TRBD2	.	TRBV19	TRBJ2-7	CASSRLAGADLSYEQYF	TGTGCCAGTAGTAGACTAGCGGGAGCCGATCTTTCCTACGAGCAGTACTTC
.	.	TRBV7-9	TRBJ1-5	CASSKGPGNQPQHF	TGTGCCAGCAGCAAAGGGCCGGGCAATCAGCCCCAGCATTTT
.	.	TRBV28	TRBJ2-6	CASSFGGAAGANVLTF	TGTGCCAGCAGTTTTGGGGGGGCGGCGGGGGCCAACGTCCTGACTTTC
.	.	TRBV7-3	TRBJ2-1	CASSLRFGDNEQFF	TGTGCCAGCAGCTTAAGGTTCGGAGACAATGAGCAGTTCTTC
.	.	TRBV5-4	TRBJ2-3	CASSLSGTSTDTQYF	TGTGCCAGCAGCTTGTCGGGGACTAGCACAGATACGCAGTATTTT
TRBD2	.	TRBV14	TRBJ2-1	CASSGWGLAGAGEQFF	TGTGCCAGCAGCGGATGGGGACTAGCGGGAGCGGGGGAGCAGTTCTTC
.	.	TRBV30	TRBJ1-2	CAWGLQGGGGYTF	TGTGCCTGGGGTCTTCAGGGAGGAGGAGGCTACACCTTC
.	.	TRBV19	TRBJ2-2	CASSIVRPVYTGELFF	TGTGCCAGTAGTATAGTAAGGCCCGTTTACACCGGGGAGCTGTTTTTT
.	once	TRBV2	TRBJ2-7	CASSEAGTYEQYF	TGTGCCAGCAGTGAAGCGGGGACCTACGAGCAGTACTTC
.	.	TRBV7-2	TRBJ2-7	CASSLGDPNSYEQYF	TGTGCCAGCAGCTTAGGAGACCCAAACTCCTACGAGCAGTACTTC
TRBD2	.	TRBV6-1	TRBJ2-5	CASSWTGWGLAGVHF	TGTGCCAGCAGTTGGACAGGGTGGGGTCTAGCGGGAGTTCACTTC
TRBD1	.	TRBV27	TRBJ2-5	CASSLVPQGISETQYF	TGTGCCAGCAGTTTAGTCCCACAGGGGATTTCGGAGACCCAGTACTTC
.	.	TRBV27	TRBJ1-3	CASSPLGGAGNTIYF	TGTGCCAGCAGTCCTCTCGGGGGGGCGGGAAACACCATATATTTT
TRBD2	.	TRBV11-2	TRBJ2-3	CASSPRTSGRTDTQYF	TGTGCCAGCAGCCCTCGGACTAGCGGACGCACAGATACGCAGTATTTT
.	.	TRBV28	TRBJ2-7	CASSLGSSYEQYF	TGTGCCAGCAGTTTGGGCAGCTCCTACGAGCAGTACTTC
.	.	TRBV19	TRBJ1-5	CASSHPPQPQHF	TGTGCCAGTAGTCACCCCCCCCAGCCCCAGCATTTT
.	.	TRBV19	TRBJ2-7	CASSRDRAVEQYF	TGTGCCAGTAGTAGGGACCGGGCGGTCGAGCAGTACTTC
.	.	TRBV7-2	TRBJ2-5	CASSWDFQETQYF	TGTGCCAGCAGCTGGGACTTCCAAGAGACCCAGTACTTC
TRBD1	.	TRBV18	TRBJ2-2	CASSRSGTGNTGELFF	TGTGCCAGCTCACGGTCCGGGACAGGGAACACCGGGGAGCTGTTTTTT
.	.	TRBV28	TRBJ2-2	CASSFRRGELFF	TGTGCCAGCAGTTTTCGGCGGGGGGAGCTGTTTTTT
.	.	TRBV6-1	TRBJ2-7	CASSKGTYEQYF	TGTGCCAGCAGTAAGGGTACCTACGAGCAGTACTTC
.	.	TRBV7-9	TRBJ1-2	CASSSRQHYGYTF	TGTGCCAGCAGCTCCCGACAGCACTATGGCTACACCTTC
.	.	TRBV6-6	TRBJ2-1	CASRLPGTPYNEQFF	TGTGCCAGCAGATTGCCCGGGACTCCCTACAATGAGCAGTTCTTC
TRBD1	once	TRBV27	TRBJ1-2	CASRRQGDFFNGYTF	TGTGCCAGCCGCCGACAGGGCGATTTCTTTAATGGCTACACCTTC
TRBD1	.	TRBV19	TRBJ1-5	CASSIEPGGQPQHF	TGTGCCAGTAGTATAGAGCCAGGGGGCCAGCCCCAGCATTTT
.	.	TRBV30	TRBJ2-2	CAWAPPNVLAGELFF	TGTGCCTGGGCGCCTCCCAATGTCCTAGCCGGGGAGCTGTTTTTT
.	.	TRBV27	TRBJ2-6	CASSLSYSPVVGANVLTF	TGTGCCAGCAGTTTATCATACTCTCCAGTAGTTGGGGCCAACGTCCTGACTTTC